This TCR beta chain was sequenced during a study of beta chain features in type 1 diabetes (dated by TCRdb to between 2018 and 2020). Looking at the study overall: No differences in mean age, gender distribution, total cell number or subset yield were found between patients and healthy donors. A total of 107,917,701 sorted cells were examined across all samples, and the number of cells per subset was strongly correlated with RNA yield. In the study, TCRB repertoires of sorted circulating CD4+ T cell subsets from recently diagnosed type 1 diabetes patients were compared with those of matched healthy donors. Regulatory and stem cell-like memory subsets were obtained from only 8 patients and about 8 healthy donors, while naive and central memory subsets were obtained from all 30 or so donors.

All of the isolated RNA was reverse transcribed with the High Capacity cDNA Reverse Transcription Kit, so expressed TCRB transcripts were sequenced. Naive, central memory and regulatory T cell samples underwent deep immunoSEQ sequencing, averaging around 3.9 million total reads per sample. Sorted cells were lysed in RLT buffer and RNA was extracted with DNase-treated RNeasy Micro or Mini kits, depending on cell number. To prevent cross-contamination, every cell subset was processed on its own, while patient and healthy donor samples were processed together. The immunoSEQ multiplex PCR was used to amplify TCRB sequences from cDNA, generating 87-bp fragments that spanned the CDR3 region. Sequencing of the amplicons was done on the Illumina HiSeq platform. The authors' analysis ran thus. Synthetic template baselines were used to correct PCR bias computationally, reads within Hamming distance 2 were collapsed together, and singletons that could not be merged were discarded. Reads were aligned against IMGT to assign V, D and J genes, CDR3 length and insertions or deletions at six rearrangement sites. Within each subset, clonotype counts were normalized to the number of sorted cells before true diversity and Gini coefficients were calculated with the tcR R package. Repertoire sharing was quantified using the overlap coefficient calculated on TCRB nucleotide sequences. As a proxy for the pre-selection repertoire, out-of-frame TCRB sequences from naive cells were analyzed. The table comes from immuneACCESS by way of TCRdb, which keeps in-frame sequences with V and J called. Part of the clones is missing from these tables; in studies checked, under half for an unresolved V gene and the rest for unknown reasons. Clone size and the V and J calls come from that table; the DNA yielded D and trimming. The sample has 400,000 or so clones on record, 10% to 15% of them singletons. The ten top clones hold 0.008% to 0.011% of the sample.

V is pared back by 8 bases and J by 2 bases, with 10 bases lying between the germline termini. CDR1 MNHEY and CDR2 SVGAGI were looked up in the germline V gene. Inclusive of the bounding cysteine and phenylalanine, the CDR3 is 12 residues long. Just the 36-base CDR3 DNA is kept, in frame starting at base 1. The study at large found these results: Shorter templates might have been favored by PCR, but patient and control samples were amplified and corrected together, so both groups would have been affected equally by any skew. Only small numbers of individuals were included in the HLA sub-analyses, which left unresolved whether HLA type had any influence on TCRB rearrangement. At VDJ recombination sites, patients with type 1 diabetes made fewer insertions and deleted more nucleotides, a pattern implying thymic rearrangement abnormalities. A moderate but significant shortening of TCRB CDR3 length was observed in type 1 diabetes patients in all four CD4+ subsets. Because cDNA was sequenced instead of genomic DNA, activated cells with high expression could be over-represented, although the groups did not differ in activation or CD3 levels. Naive, central memory and regulatory TCRB repertoires appeared to be more alike among patients than among healthy donors.

Each donor gave one peripheral blood draw, averaging approximately 0.12 L, which was collected into heparinised tubes. Using a panel that included CD45RO, CCR7, CD25, CD127, CD95 and CD27, naive, central memory, regulatory and stem cell-like memory CD4+ T cells were sorted on a BD FACSAria II. Purity was above 95% for every sorted population. PBMCs were isolated immediately by Lymphoprep density gradient centrifugation and stained directly without culture. So that batch effects would be minimized, each experiment stained and sorted samples in pairs, pairing one healthy donor with one patient. On this clone: There is no known antigen for this receptor. The sample holds no much larger clone one base away, and base qualities are not on file.

The source material was naive CD4+ T cells from blood. What this sample's cell subset or site label stands for: true naive CD4+ T cells. The source is a woman younger than 35 with type 1 diabetes. The V gene is TRBV6-5 and the J gene is TRBJ2-7, with a tentative D gene TRBD2 over 6 matching bases. The DNA sequence is given as TGTGCCAGCTCGGGGGAGCCCTACGAGCAGTACTTC. This is translated as CASSGEPYEQYF.